This entry lists 22 T cell receptor beta chains sequenced from one sample in a study of blood T cell repertoires in COVID-19. Assay used: immunoSEQ multiplex PCR; TCRdb lists only in-frame clones, some missing. The profile shows about 230,000 clones, 85% to 90% of them singletons. Sequenced: peripheral blood. The receptors come from a woman aged 60-70 years with acute or convalescent COVID-19.

The chain uses TRBV5-5 and TRBJ2-7; TRBD1 might be the D (6 bases). The CDR3 is made up of 14 amino acids. Germline V gives CDR1 SGHKS, CDR2 YYEKEE (reference sequence). V was cut by 1 base and J by 6 bases, with 14 bases left in between. CDR3 in amino acids: CASSLRQERREQYF. In DNA form, the CDR3 reads TGTGCCAGCAGCTTGCGACAGGAAAGGCGCGAGCAGTACTTC.

The CDR3, as DNA: TGTGCCAGCAGCCCGGGAGGAGACACTGAAGCTTTCTTT. It translates to CASSPGGDTEAFF. The rearrangement uses TRBV7-9 and TRBJ1-1; D gene ambiguous. The V gene lost 5 bases and the J gene lost 3 bases, with 10 bases spanning the gap. Germline V gene lookup returns CDR1 SEHNR and CDR2 FQNEAQ (reference sequence). CDR3 length: 13 amino acids.

The V gene is TRBV5-1, the J gene TRBJ2-6, with D tentatively TRBD1 (6 bases). The CDR3 totals 18 residues. V dropped 3 bases and J dropped 0 bases, with 16 bases sitting between them. CDR1 is SGHRS, CDR2 YFSETQ, per germline. In DNA form, the CDR3 reads TGCGCCAGCAGCTCCGATGGGACAAGGAGCTCTGGGGCCAACGTCCTGACTTTC. As protein: CASSSDGTRSSGANVLTF.

The J gene is TRBJ1-1, the V gene TRBV6-5; 8 bases are a match to TRBD1. V shed 5 bases, J shed 5 bases, and the junction held 7 bases outside the gene matches. Germline assignment: CDR1 MNHEY and CDR2 SVGAGI. This CDR3 has 14 amino acids. CDR3 sequence (DNA): TGTGCCAGCAGTCGAGACAGGGGTGGTACTGAAGCTTTCTTT. Translated: CASSRDRGGTEAFF.

This rearrangement joins TRBV2 to TRBJ1-5; D unclear. V gave up 3 bases and J gave up 5 bases, with 11 bases separating them. The CDR3 totals 14 residues. CDR1 and CDR2 from the germline V gene are SNHLY and FYNNEI. This chain's CDR3 is CASSDFGRDQPQHF. The CDR3 DNA is TGTGCCAGCAGTGATTTCGGGAGGGATCAGCCCCAGCATTTT.

The chain links TRBV9 to TRBJ2-1; D is perhaps TRBD1 (7 bases). Germline values: CDR1 SGDLS, CDR2 YYNGEE. This CDR3 has 15 amino acids. V gave up 0 bases and J gave up 6 bases, with 13 bases separating them. The CDR3 loop is CASSVGGQGGNEQFF. The CDR3 DNA sequence: TGTGCCAGCAGCGTAGGCGGCCAGGGGGGCAATGAGCAGTTCTTC.

This clone was seen repeatedly, ten times or more. V is TRBV4-3 and J is TRBJ1-1, with TRBD1 identical over 8 bases. Trimming removed 0 bases from V and 4 bases from J; junction bases left unmatched: 4. This CDR3 spans 15 amino acids. CDR1 and CDR2 (germline): LGHNA, YSLEER. The CDR3 loop is CASSQDRGRVTEAFF. CDR3 nucleotide sequence: TGCGCCAGCAGCCAAGACAGGGGGCGCGTCACTGAAGCTTTCTTT.

The gene calls are TRBV20-1 and TRBJ2-5; D is ambiguous. Trimming pared 3 bases from V and 2 bases from J, leaving 10 bases between. Germline CDR1 and CDR2: DFQATT and SNEGSKA (reference sequence). The CDR3 covers 13 residues. The CDR3 sequence: CSASFNRQETQYF. CDR3 DNA sequence: TGCAGTGCTAGTTTCAACAGACAAGAGACCCAGTACTTC.

The rearrangement links TRBV18 to TRBJ2-5; TRBD2 aligns across 7 bases. Germline loops: CDR1 KGHSH, CDR2 LQKENI. This CDR3 is built from 17 residues. J was trimmed by 2 bases and V by 3 bases; bases with no gene match: 12. CDR3 region: CASSPARGVGTQETQYF. The CDR3 DNA is TGTGCCAGCTCACCCGCACGGGGGGTCGGCACGCAAGAGACCCAGTACTTC.

This chain uses TRBV29-1 with TRBJ2-5; D possibly corresponds to TRBD2 (6 bases). The germline V gene encodes CDR1 SQVTM and CDR2 ANQGSEA. The CDR3 length is 11 residues. Trimming left V 5 bases short and J 7 bases short, with 11 bases between. The CDR3 sequence: CSVTRGGTQYF. The CDR3, as DNA: TGCAGCGTTACAAGGGGAGGGACCCAGTACTTC.

This chain connects TRBV5-1 to TRBJ1-3, with D possibly matching TRBD1 (6 bases). Germline assignment: CDR1 SGHRS and CDR2 YFSETQ. This CDR3 comprises 16 residues. The V end was cut by 4 bases, the J end by 4 bases, with 18 bases between. The CDR3 DNA reads TGCGCCAGCAGCCGGGAACCGACAGGCCCGGGAAACACCATATATTTT. The encoded protein is CASSREPTGPGNTIYF.

The V and J genes are TRBV5-4 and TRBJ2-7; 8 bases line up with TRBD1. J was trimmed by 3 bases and V by 0 bases; bases with no gene match: 5. The V gene's germline CDR1 is SGHNT and CDR2 YYREEE (reference sequence). This CDR3 is built from 15 residues. The CDR3, as DNA: TGTGCCAGCAGCTTGGGTCAGGGGGCCATCTACGAGCAGTACTTC. Its protein is CASSLGQGAIYEQYF.

This rearrangement joins TRBV18 to TRBJ1-5; 11 positions agree with TRBD1. The CDR3 has 15 residues. Germline CDR1 KGHSH, CDR2 LQKENI. V dropped 4 bases and J dropped 7; count of bases not matched to a gene: 6. CDR3 DNA sequence: TGTGCCAGCTCACTGGGACAGGGGGGCTCGCAGCCCCAGCATTTT. Translated: CASSLGQGGSQPQHF.

V and J are TRBV5-1 and TRBJ1-2; TRBD1 might be the D (6 bases). The CDR3 is 14 residues long. Germline CDR1 reads SGHRS; CDR2 reads YFSETQ. V was clipped by 3 bases and J by 8 bases, with 17 bases between them. CDR3 bases: TGCGCCAGCAGCTCGGAGCTAGCAGGGGTCGGCTACACCTTC. This gives the protein CASSSELAGVGYTF.

This chain connects TRBV5-1 to TRBJ2-3, with D possibly matching TRBD1 (6 bases). The V end was cut by 10 bases, the J end by 0 bases, with 21 bases between. The CDR3 is made up of 16 amino acids. CDR1 and CDR2 (germline): SGHRS, YFSETQ. The CDR3 protein is CASSTGSSTSTDTQYF. The CDR3 bases are TGCGCCTCCTCAACAGGGTCTAGTACTAGCACAGATACGCAGTATTTT.

The V call is TRBV30, the J call TRBJ1-1, with D perhaps matching TRBD1 (5 bases). The germline V and J ends were trimmed by 4 bases and 1 base, with 10 bases remaining between them. Germline loops: CDR1 GTSNPN, CDR2 SVGIG (reference sequence). The CDR3 is 13 amino acids. The CDR3 nucleotides read TGTGCCTGGATGGGGCAGCCGAACACTGAAGCTTTCTTT. Translated, it gives CAWMGQPNTEAFF.

The chain couples TRBV3-1 (or the pseudogene TRBV3-2) to TRBJ1-6, with TRBD1 matching 7 bases. The V and J ends lost 4 bases and 6 bases, in that order; junction bases with no gene match: 6. Germline assignment: CDR1 LGHDT and CDR2 YNNKEL (reference sequence). CDR3 length: 15 amino acids. CDR3 protein: CASSREGAGNSPLHF. The CDR3 region has the DNA TGTGCCAGCAGCCGAGAGGGGGCGGGTAATTCACCCCTCCACTTT.

The V gene is TRBV11-2, the J gene TRBJ1-1, with 11 positions matching TRBD1. The CDR3 length is 17 residues. Trimming at V came to 0 bases and at J to 5 bases, leaving 8 bases not matched to a gene. The germline V gene has CDR1 SGHAT and CDR2 FQNNGV. The CDR3 nucleotides read TGTGCCAGCAGCTTAGACGGACAGGGGGCCGGGAATACTGAAGCTTTCTTT. Its protein is CASSLDGQGAGNTEAFF.

The CDR3 sequence: CASSGYPRNEQFF. The CDR3 DNA reads as TGCGCCAGCAGTGGATACCCCAGGAATGAGCAGTTCTTC. This chain uses TRBV5-1 with TRBJ2-1; no clear D. The CDR3 sequence is 13 residues long. Germline V gene lookup returns CDR1 SGHRS and CDR2 YFSETQ. Trimming cost V 5 bases and J 7 bases, with 13 bases left between them.

This chain uses TRBV9 with TRBJ1-2; the D is unclear. The CDR3 covers 12 residues. Germline-derived CDR1 and CDR2 are SGDLS and YYNGEE. V was shortened by 2 bases and J by 7 bases, with 9 bases between the two germline ends. In DNA form, the CDR3 reads TGTGCCAGCAGCGTTCCTTCCCCTGGCTACACCTTC. Encoded protein: CASSVPSPGYTF. The full variable domain, its missing parts supplied by reference TRBV9 and TRBJ1-2, is DSGVTQTPKHLITATGQRVTLRCSPRSGDLSVYWYQQSLDQGLQFLIQYYNGEERAKGNILERFSAQQFPDLHSELNLSSLELGDSALYFCASSVPSPGYTFGSGTRLTVV.

V gene TRBV6-6 combines with J gene TRBJ1-1; tentative D call: TRBD1 (6 bases). CDR1 MNHNY and CDR2 SVGAGI come from the germline V gene (reference sequence). The V gene lost 5 bases and the J gene lost 4 bases, with 14 bases spanning the gap. The CDR3 is 14 amino acids. CDR3: CASSPNREGTEAFF. CDR3 DNA: TGTGCCAGCAGTCCCAACAGGGAGGGCACTGAAGCTTTCTTT.

The chain links TRBV18 to TRBJ2-5, with 10 bases matching TRBD2. Trimming took 3 bases from V and 4 from J; bases not matched to a gene: 8. From germline, CDR1 is KGHSH and CDR2 LQKENI. The CDR3 length is 16 residues. The CDR3 loop is CASSPVSGGSGETQYF. The CDR3, as DNA: TGTGCCAGCTCACCTGTTAGCGGGGGGTCGGGAGAGACCCAGTACTTC.